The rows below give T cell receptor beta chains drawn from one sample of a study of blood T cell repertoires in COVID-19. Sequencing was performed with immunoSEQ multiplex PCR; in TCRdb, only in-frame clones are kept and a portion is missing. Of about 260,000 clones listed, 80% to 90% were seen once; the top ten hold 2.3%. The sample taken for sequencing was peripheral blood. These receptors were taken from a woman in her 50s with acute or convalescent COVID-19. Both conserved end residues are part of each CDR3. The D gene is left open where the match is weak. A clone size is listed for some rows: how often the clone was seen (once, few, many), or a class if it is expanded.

cdr3_aa: CASSQGTGSNEQFF; cdr3_nt: TGTGCCAGCAGCCAAGGGACAGGGTCCAATGAGCAGTTCTTC; d_call: TRBD1; clone_size: NA; j_call: TRBJ2-1; v_call: TRBV3-1/TRBV3-2
cdr3_aa: CASSTGTGVNQPQHF; cdr3_nt: TGCGCCAGCAGCACCGGGACAGGGGTCAATCAGCCCCAGCATTTT; d_call: TRBD1; clone_size: NA; j_call: TRBJ1-5; v_call: TRBV5-1
cdr3_aa: CASSMSSGRDEQFF; cdr3_nt: TGTGCCAGTAGTATGTCTAGCGGGAGGGATGAGCAGTTCTTC; d_call: TRBD2; clone_size: NA; j_call: TRBJ2-1; v_call: TRBV19
cdr3_aa: CASSKGGLAGVYNEQFF; cdr3_nt: TGTGCCAGCAGCAAAGGGGGACTAGCGGGAGTCTACAATGAGCAGTTCTTC; d_call: NA; clone_size: NA; j_call: TRBJ2-1; v_call: TRBV21-1
cdr3_aa: CASSLEFGQGKNIQYF; cdr3_nt: TGCGCCAGCAGCTTGGAATTCGGACAGGGTAAAAACATTCAGTACTTC; d_call: TRBD1; clone_size: NA; j_call: TRBJ2-4; v_call: TRBV5-1
cdr3_aa: CASSQGQEPVWPQHF; cdr3_nt: TGTGCCAGCAGCCAAGGACAGGAGCCAGTATGGCCCCAGCATTTT; d_call: NA; clone_size: NA; j_call: TRBJ1-5; v_call: TRBV3-1/TRBV3-2
cdr3_aa: CASSTRVWAGANVLTF; cdr3_nt: TGTGCCAGTAGTACGAGGGTCTGGGCTGGGGCCAACGTCCTGACTTTC; d_call: NA; clone_size: NA; j_call: TRBJ2-6; v_call: TRBV19
cdr3_aa: CASSFRAYNSPLHF; cdr3_nt: TGTGCCAGCAGTTTCAGGGCCTATAATTCACCCCTCCACTTT; d_call: NA; clone_size: NA; j_call: TRBJ1-6; v_call: TRBV28
cdr3_aa: CASSLLGLAYQETQYF; cdr3_nt: TGTGCCAGCAGCCTCCTGGGACTAGCGTACCAAGAGACCCAGTACTTC; d_call: TRBD2; clone_size: NA; j_call: TRBJ2-5; v_call: TRBV5-6
cdr3_aa: CASSVNRDRDVTSGNTIYF; cdr3_nt: TGTGCCAGCAGCGTAAACCGGGACAGGGACGTTACCTCTGGAAACACCATATATTTT; d_call: TRBD1; clone_size: NA; j_call: TRBJ1-3; v_call: TRBV9
cdr3_aa: CASSTAGTGGRRTYEQYF; cdr3_nt: TGTGCCAGCAGCACTGCCGGGACAGGGGGTCGGAGGACCTACGAGCAGTACTTC; d_call: TRBD1; clone_size: NA; j_call: TRBJ2-7; v_call: TRBV3-1/TRBV3-2
cdr3_aa: CASSWPPGTLNTEAFF; cdr3_nt: TGCGCCAGCAGCTGGCCCCCGGGGACACTAAACACTGAAGCTTTCTTT; d_call: NA; clone_size: NA; j_call: TRBJ1-1; v_call: TRBV5-1
cdr3_aa: CASSLGTGIGGYTF; cdr3_nt: TGTGCCAGCAGTTTAGGGACAGGGATAGGGGGCTACACCTTC; d_call: TRBD1; clone_size: NA; j_call: TRBJ1-2; v_call: TRBV28
cdr3_aa: CASSLATTGTQYF; cdr3_nt: TGCGCCAGCAGCTTAGCGACTACTGGTACGCAGTATTTT; d_call: NA; clone_size: NA; j_call: TRBJ2-3; v_call: TRBV5-1
cdr3_aa: CASSDQAATNEKLFF; cdr3_nt: TGTGCCAGCAGTGACCAGGCCGCAACTAATGAAAAACTGTTTTTT; d_call: NA; clone_size: NA; j_call: TRBJ1-4; v_call: TRBV6-1
cdr3_aa: CASSYEGTVGSPLHF; cdr3_nt: TGTGCCAGCAGTTACGAGGGAACTGTAGGTTCACCCCTCCACTTT; d_call: NA; clone_size: few; j_call: TRBJ1-6; v_call: TRBV6-5
cdr3_aa: CASSGAAAAGYTF; cdr3_nt: TGTGCCAGCAGTGGGGCCGCCGCCGCAGGCTACACCTTC; d_call: NA; clone_size: NA; j_call: TRBJ1-2; v_call: TRBV2
cdr3_aa: CASTRGQGGYGYTF; cdr3_nt: TGTGCCAGCACAAGGGGACAGGGAGGCTATGGCTACACCTTC; d_call: TRBD1; clone_size: NA; j_call: TRBJ1-2; v_call: TRBV28
cdr3_aa: CAINDRGRGEKLFF; cdr3_nt: TGTGCCATCAACGACAGGGGGAGGGGTGAAAAACTGTTTTTT; d_call: TRBD1; clone_size: NA; j_call: TRBJ1-4; v_call: TRBV10-3
cdr3_aa: CASSFSGRGEDEQYF; cdr3_nt: TGTGCCAGCAGCTTTAGCGGGAGAGGGGAAGACGAGCAGTACTTC; d_call: TRBD2; clone_size: NA; j_call: TRBJ2-7; v_call: TRBV7-9
cdr3_aa: CASSSHPGQGLTGELFF; cdr3_nt: TGCGCCAGCAGCTCTCACCCTGGACAGGGTTTAACCGGGGAGCTGTTTTTT; d_call: TRBD1; clone_size: NA; j_call: TRBJ2-2; v_call: TRBV5-1
cdr3_aa: CASSSVGGTEAFF; cdr3_nt: TGTGCCAGCAGCTCGGTGGGGGGCACTGAAGCTTTCTTT; d_call: NA; clone_size: once; j_call: TRBJ1-1; v_call: TRBV7-2
cdr3_aa: CASSRDRGQETQYF; cdr3_nt: TGTGCCAGCAGCCGGGACAGGGGACAGGAGACCCAGTACTTC; d_call: TRBD1; clone_size: NA; j_call: TRBJ2-5; v_call: TRBV7-2
cdr3_aa: CSAPKRNEQFF; cdr3_nt: TGCAGTGCCCCGAAGCGAAATGAGCAGTTCTTC; d_call: NA; clone_size: NA; j_call: TRBJ2-1; v_call: TRBV20-1
cdr3_aa: CASSPDGGAMTQYF; cdr3_nt: TGCGCCAGCAGCCCGGATGGCGGTGCTATGACCCAGTACTTC; d_call: NA; clone_size: NA; j_call: TRBJ2-5; v_call: TRBV5-1
cdr3_aa: CATSDLTGQGTYNEQFF; cdr3_nt: TGTGCCACCAGTGATTTGACCGGACAGGGGACCTACAATGAGCAGTTCTTC; d_call: TRBD1; clone_size: NA; j_call: TRBJ2-1; v_call: TRBV24-1
cdr3_aa: CAWGGTGEQGYGYTF; cdr3_nt: TGTGCCTGGGGCGGGACAGGGGAACAAGGCTATGGCTACACCTTC; d_call: TRBD1; clone_size: NA; j_call: TRBJ1-2; v_call: TRBV30
cdr3_aa: CASSLFLSGGNQPQHF; cdr3_nt: TGTGCCAGCAGTTTATTCCTTTCAGGGGGCAATCAGCCCCAGCATTTT; d_call: NA; clone_size: NA; j_call: TRBJ1-5; v_call: TRBV27
cdr3_aa: CASSEEHNTGELFF; cdr3_nt: TGTGCCAGCAGTGAAGAACATAACACCGGGGAGCTGTTTTTT; d_call: NA; clone_size: once; j_call: TRBJ2-2; v_call: TRBV6-1
cdr3_aa: CASSDSPSLISEQFF; cdr3_nt: TGTGCCAGCAGTGACTCCCCATCCCTTATCAGTGAGCAGTTCTTC; d_call: NA; clone_size: NA; j_call: TRBJ2-1; v_call: TRBV6-4
cdr3_aa: CASRSQRSSDTQYF; cdr3_nt: TGTGCCAGCAGATCTCAGAGGAGTAGTGATACGCAGTATTTT; d_call: NA; clone_size: few; j_call: TRBJ2-3; v_call: TRBV2
cdr3_aa: CASSFRGSTDTQYF; cdr3_nt: TGTGCCAGCAGTTTTCGGGGTAGCACAGATACGCAGTATTTT; d_call: NA; clone_size: NA; j_call: TRBJ2-3; v_call: TRBV28
cdr3_aa: CASSLVGGGNTEAFF; cdr3_nt: TGTGCCAGCAGCTTAGTAGGTGGAGGGAACACTGAAGCTTTCTTT; d_call: NA; clone_size: NA; j_call: TRBJ1-1; v_call: TRBV7-9
cdr3_aa: CASSRTGGSDTQYF; cdr3_nt: TGTGCCAGCAGCCGGACAGGGGGGTCAGATACGCAGTATTTT; d_call: TRBD1; clone_size: NA; j_call: TRBJ2-3; v_call: TRBV11-3
cdr3_aa: CASSPRPWPGLAVSYEQYF; cdr3_nt: TGTGCCAGCAGCCCCCGCCCGTGGCCGGGACTAGCGGTCTCCTACGAGCAGTACTTC; d_call: TRBD2; clone_size: NA; j_call: TRBJ2-7; v_call: TRBV5-6
cdr3_aa: CASSQDGGTGGYANYGYTF; cdr3_nt: TGCGCCAGCAGCCAAGACGGGGGAACAGGGGGGTATGCTAACTATGGCTACACCTTC; d_call: TRBD1; clone_size: NA; j_call: TRBJ1-2; v_call: TRBV4-1
cdr3_aa: CASSTRSGTGDTDTQYF; cdr3_nt: TGTGCCAGCAGTACGCGCTCCGGGACAGGGGACACAGATACGCAGTATTTT; d_call: TRBD1; clone_size: once; j_call: TRBJ2-3; v_call: TRBV27
cdr3_aa: CASSFSQNTGELFF; cdr3_nt: TGTGCCAGCAGCTTTTCACAGAACACCGGGGAGCTGTTTTTT; d_call: NA; clone_size: NA; j_call: TRBJ2-2; v_call: TRBV7-2